Below are 27 T cell receptor beta chains sequenced from a single sample in a study of tumor and adjacent non-tumor tissue in lung cancer. TCRbeta libraries were built with three rounds of nested PCR, modified from ARM-PCR. TCRdb reprocessed the multiplex PCR reads via MiXCR and lists one record per CDR3 protein. The repertoire holds around 82,000 distinct CDR3 sequences, with approximately 81% as singletons. The template was RNA from unsorted bulk tissue. The normal lung tissue was taken more than 3 cm from the tumor edge. Sequences were obtained from distant non-tumor lung tissue. The receptors originated from a man aged 55 to 70 with non-small cell lung cancer.

A note on this clonotype: Since no conserved phenylalanine or tryptophan closes the CDR3, a read error is the likely cause. This chain joins TRBV20-1 and TRBJ2-7; D could derive from TRBD1 or TRBD2 (5 bases each). Looked up from germline, CDR1 is DFQATT and CDR2 is SNEGSKA (reference sequence). V shed 4 bases and J shed 2 bases, with 12 bases lying between them. The CDR3 is made up of 13 amino acids. Here the CDR3 reads CSAKKEGPYEQYL. The CDR3 region has the DNA TGCAGTGCTAAAAAAGAGGGACCCTACGAGCAGTACTTA.

This clonotype was found many times. The chain carries TRBV4-2 and TRBJ1-2; D not certain. Trimming pared 3 bases from V and 5 bases from J, leaving 4 bases between. Germline CDR1 is LGHNA and CDR2 is YNFKEQ. The CDR3 has 11 residues. CDR3 coding DNA: TGTGCCAGCAGCCAGGGTTATGGCTACACCTTC. It encodes CASSQGYGYTF.

This clonotype was detected a few times. A much bigger clone sits one base away, suggesting this may be a read error. Here the CDR3 reads CNARVSGGWADTQYF. Written as DNA, the CDR3 is TGCAATGCTAGAGTCAGCGGGGGGTGGGCAGATACGCAGTATTTT. V usage is TRBV20-1 and J usage is TRBJ2-3; 9 bases agree with TRBD2. The CDR3 contains 15 residues. Germline assignment: CDR1 DFQATT and CDR2 SNEGSKA (reference sequence).

This clonotype was seen ten or more times. The rearrangement joins TRBV20-1 to TRBJ2-7; 9 bases fit TRBD2. Trimming at V came to 6 bases and at J to 5 bases, leaving 8 bases not matched to a gene. CDR1 is DFQATT, CDR2 SNEGSKA, per germline (reference sequence). The CDR3 loop spans 13 amino acids. CDR3: CSAGPAGGDEQYF. In nucleotides, the CDR3 is TGCAGTGCCGGCCCAGCGGGAGGAGACGAGCAGTACTTC.

Points on this clonotype: One end of the junction is discordant with germline, which a read error may explain. The rearrangement links TRBV6-5 to TRBJ2-3; D is unresolved. The CDR3 extends over 12 amino acids. CDR1 and CDR2 from the germline V gene are MNHEY and SVGAGI. The CDR3 is CASCAGTDTQFF. The CDR3 DNA reads TGTGCCAGCTGTGCAGGCACAGATACGCAGTTTTTT.

Worth noting for this clonotype: An end of the junction does not agree with germline; a read error may underlie this. The V and J genes are TRBV6-5 and TRBJ2-7; D unresolved. This CDR3 spans 13 amino acids. Germline assignment: CDR1 MNHEY and CDR2 SVGAGI. CDR3 sequence: CASSYEAEHEQYF. The CDR3 DNA sequence: TGTGCCAGCAGTTACGAAGCTGAACACGAACAGTACTTC.

The V and J genes are TRBV29-1 and TRBJ2-7, with 9 positions matching TRBD2. V was pared by 5 bases and J by 1 base, with 6 bases of the junction left unmatched. The CDR3 sequence is 14 residues long. CDR1 and CDR2 (germline): SQVTM, ANQGSEA. CDR3 sequence: CSVRTSVRSYEQYF. The DNA of the CDR3 is TGCAGCGTTAGGACTAGCGTGAGATCCTACGAGCAGTACTTC.

This clonotype was detected only once. The chain carries TRBV6-6 and TRBJ2-1; 9 bases fit TRBD2. CDR1 and CDR2 from the germline V gene are MNHNY and SVGAGI (reference sequence). The length of the CDR3 is 15 residues. J gave up 5 bases and V 9 bases, and 11 bases lay outside the gene matches. The CDR3 sequence is CASNWGGGAHNEQFF. CDR3 nucleotide sequence: TGTGCCAGTAATTGGGGCGGGGGGGCCCACAATGAGCAGTTCTTC.

The chain combines TRBV20-1 with TRBJ2-1, with D maybe TRBD2 (6 bases). Trimming stripped 2 bases from V and 9 bases from J, with 20 bases between. The CDR3 has 15 residues. Germline V gene lookup returns CDR1 DFQATT and CDR2 SNEGSKA (reference sequence). The CDR3 loop reads CSARPGGTSTGEQFF. CDR3 nucleotides: TGCAGTGCTAGACCCGGGGGTACTAGCACGGGTGAGCAGTTCTTC.

In this sample, this clonotype turned up a few times. Since no conserved phenylalanine or tryptophan closes the CDR3, a read error is the likely cause. The J gene is TRBJ2-1, the V gene TRBV6-4; the D gene is possibly TRBD1 (6 bases). The CDR3 sequence is 18 residues long. Germline V gives CDR1 MRHNA, CDR2 SNTAGT. The CDR3 bases are TGTGCCAGCAGTGAGTCCGCTAGGGGGAAAAGGACCTATAATGAGCAGTTCCTC. This codes for CASSESARGKRTYNEQFL.

Concerning this clonotype: The junction does not match germline at one end; this may be a read error. The V call is TRBV6-5, the J call TRBJ2-1; D is unresolved. CDR3 length equals 12 residues. CDR1 is MNHEY, CDR2 SVGAGI, per germline. This chain's CDR3 is CASCRTNNEQLF. The CDR3 DNA follows: TGTGCCAGCTGTCGGACGAACAATGAGCAGCTCTTC.

In the case of this clonotype: An end of the junction differs from the germline gene, which may be a read error. The V gene is TRBV6-5, the J gene TRBJ2-6; 10 bases fit TRBD2. Per the germline V gene, CDR1 is MNHEY and CDR2 is SVGAGI. This CDR3 has 17 residues. CDR3 in amino acids: CTRGLAGASSGANVLTF. Here the CDR3 DNA reads TGTACCAGGGGCCTAGCGGGAGCCAGCTCTGGGGCCAACGTCCTGACTTTC.

This clonotype was seen only a few times. V gene TRBV7-2 combines with J gene TRBJ2-7; D remains unclear. This CDR3 has 14 residues. Trimming stripped 2 bases from V and 2 bases from J, with 10 bases between. Per the germline V gene, CDR1 is SGHTA and CDR2 is FQGNSA. The chain's CDR3 is CASSLYQLTYEQYF. The DNA for the CDR3 is TGTGCCAGCAGCTTATACCAGTTGACCTACGAGCAGTACTTC.

In the case of this clonotype: The junction and the germline gene differ at one end; a read error may be behind it. The CDR3 DNA reads as TGCGCCAGCAGCTCGAGGACAGCAGGGAGTTTCTACGAGCAGTACTTC. Translation: CASSSRTAGSFYEQYF. V usage is TRBV11-2 and J usage is TRBJ2-7; the D gene is possibly TRBD1 (6 bases). The length of the CDR3 is 16 residues. Germline V gene sequence: CDR1 SGHAT, CDR2 FQNNGV.

This clonotype was seen ten or more times. This sequence joins TRBV10-2 and TRBJ2-7; 7 bases are a match to TRBD1. There are 13 residues in the CDR3. Germline CDR1 and CDR2: WSHSY and SAAADI. Unmatched junction bases numbered 6, after V lost 6 bases and J lost 4 bases. The CDR3 DNA reads TGCGCCAGCAGCGGACAGGCTAAGTACGAGCAGTACTTC. It translates to CASSGQAKYEQYF.

V gene TRBV11-3 combines with J gene TRBJ2-2; maybe TRBD1 (5 bases). Germline CDR1 SGHNT, CDR2 YENEEA. The CDR3 covers 15 residues. Trimming removed 6 bases from V and 6 bases from J, with 17 bases in between. CDR3 coding DNA: TGTGCCAGCAGTTGGGGCAGGGTCCCTTCCGGGGAGCTGTTTTTT. This codes for CASSWGRVPSGELFF.

As to this clonotype: The junction differs from germline at one of its ends, possibly a read error. This chain links TRBV5-1 with TRBJ2-2, with TRBD1 as a possible D gene (6 bases). The CDR3 contains 17 residues. Germline V gene data show CDR1 as SGHRS and CDR2 as YFSETQ. The CDR3 sequence is CASSENYGTSNTGELFF. CDR3 bases: TGCGCCAGCAGCGAAAACTACGGGACATCGAACACTGGGGAGCTGTTTTTT.

This clonotype was seen a single time. V and J are TRBV20-1 and TRBJ2-1; 8 bases line up with TRBD2. This CDR3 region has 15 residues. The junction had 11 bases not matched to a gene; V was cut back by 6 bases and J by 4 bases. Germline CDR1 DFQATT, CDR2 SNEGSKA (reference sequence). CDR3 sequence: CSATMGAGEYNEQFF. The CDR3 DNA sequence: TGCAGTGCCACCATGGGAGCGGGAGAGTACAATGAGCAGTTCTTC.

With respect to this clonotype: Compared with germline, one end of the junction differs, possibly owing to a read error. V is TRBV20-1 and J is TRBJ1-4; 8 positions agree with TRBD1. Germline values: CDR1 DFQATT, CDR2 SNEGSKA (reference sequence). This CDR3 has 14 amino acids. As DNA, the CDR3 is TGCAGCGCCAAGGACGACAGGGGTGATGAAGAACTGTTTTTT. Translated: CSAKDDRGDEELFF.

Note on this clonotype: A read error may explain this, as a much larger clone is one base away. V usage is TRBV5-6 and J usage is TRBJ2-2; no reliable D call. The CDR3 is 14 amino acids. Trimming stripped 3 bases from V and 3 bases from J, with 9 bases between. CDR1 and CDR2 (germline): SGHDT, YYEEEE. The CDR3 is CASSSLHDTGELFF. CDR3 in DNA: TGTGCCAGCAGCTCCCTACATGACACCGGGGAGCTGTTTTTT.

Concerning this clonotype: Likely a read error: the CDR3 ends without its conserved phenylalanine or tryptophan. The DNA is left out, because the CDR3 cannot be placed on it with certainty; the CDR3 is given as TCRdb lists it. The chain has TRBV4-3 and TRBJ2-3; the table's D call, TRBD2, was not checked against the DNA. Germline values: CDR1 LGHNA, CDR2 YSLEER. Termini included, the CDR3 measures 16 amino acids. This chain's CDR3 is CVSSQDRAGTTDTHYS.

As regards this clonotype: Because the CDR3 is missing its conserved closing phenylalanine or tryptophan, this is likely a read error. The chain links TRBV6-1 to TRBJ1-1; 8 bases agree with TRBD1. This CDR3 is built from 14 residues. V gave up 11 bases and J gave up 3 bases; unmatched junction bases: 11. Germline V gene lookup returns CDR1 MNHNS and CDR2 SASEGT. The DNA for the CDR3 is TGTGCCGACAGTGAAGACAGGGGCGACACTGAAGCTTTCTTA. It yields the protein CADSEDRGDTEAFL.

Remarks on this clonotype: A much larger clone lies a single base off, so this may be a read error. The rearrangement uses TRBV12-3 or TRBV12-4 and TRBJ2-1; TRBD1 matches at 8 bases. This CDR3 is 14 amino acids long. The CDR3 coding sequence is TGTGTCAGCGGCTTTTCCGACAGGGGCAATGAGCAGTTCTTC. Its protein product is CVSGFSDRGNEQFF.

About this clonotype: This could be a read error, since a much larger clone is one nucleotide away. This rearrangement joins TRBV5-6 to TRBJ2-2; TRBD1 agrees at 11 bases. CDR3 size: 15 residues. The germline V gene encodes CDR1 SGHDT and CDR2 YYEEEE. Unmatched junction bases numbered 8, after V lost 6 bases and J lost 7 bases. CDR3 in amino acids: CASMGQGVQIGELFF. In DNA form, the CDR3 reads TGTGCCAGCATGGGACAGGGGGTTCAGATCGGGGAGCTGTTTTTT.

To note about this clonotype: Since no conserved phenylalanine or tryptophan closes the CDR3, a read error is the likely cause. The chain uses TRBV4-2 and TRBJ2-2, with TRBD2 identical over 10 bases. The length of the CDR3 is 18 residues. CDR1 is LGHNA and CDR2 is YNFKEQ in the germline V gene. CDR3 bases: TGTGCCAGCGGCCAAGAGACCAGCGGGAGGGTGAACACCGGGGAGCTGTTTATT. Translated: CASGQETSGRVNTGELFI.

Note on this clonotype: This CDR3 fails to terminate in the conserved phenylalanine or tryptophan, so it likely reflects a read error. The J gene is TRBJ2-4, the V gene TRBV4-3; TRBD2 might be the D (6 bases). V dropped 0 bases and J dropped 13 bases, with 19 bases sitting between them. Germline CDR1 is LGHNA and CDR2 is YSLEER. This CDR3 has 15 amino acids. CDR3 sequence: CASSQDRAGKAIQYL. The CDR3 DNA reads as TGCGCCAGCAGCCAAGATCGGGCGGGGAAGGCTATACAGTACTTA.

The gene calls are TRBV11-1 and TRBJ2-7, with 7 bases that match TRBD1. The CDR3 is 13 residues long. In germline, CDR1 is SGHAT, CDR2 FQDESV (reference sequence). V was pared by 10 bases and J by 7 bases, with 13 bases of the junction left unmatched. As DNA, the CDR3 is TGTGCCAACAGTACGGACAGGAGTGGAGAGCAGTACTTC. It codes for CANSTDRSGEQYF.